The rows below give T cell receptor beta chains drawn from one sample of a study of CD8 T cells in Susac syndrome. From the immunoSEQ multiplex PCR reads, TCRdb called clonotypes with MiXCR, one entry per CDR3 protein. The sample consists of just over 150,000 distinct CDR3 sequences, approximately 96% of them appearing once. Material for sequencing was CD4+ T cells from PBMCs. The source of these receptors is a human donor with Susac syndrome. CDR3s include the opening cysteine and the closing phenylalanine or tryptophan. D genes are given only for firm matches. Clone size, where shown, is once, few, many, or a class for clones that have expanded.

D	J	size	V	CDR3	DNA
.	TRBJ1-1	.	TRBV4-1	CASSQVLQGATTEAFF	TGCGCCAGCAGCCAAGTTCTTCAGGGAGCGACCACTGAAGCTTTCTTT
TRBD1	TRBJ2-7	.	TRBV6-2/TRBV6-3	CASSSLQGSGQYF	TGTGCCAGCAGCTCCCTACAGGGGTCAGGGCAGTACTTC
.	TRBJ1-3	.	TRBV29-1	CSVGAGGGNTIYF	TGCAGCGTTGGCGCAGGAGGCGGAAACACCATATATTTT
TRBD1	TRBJ2-3	.	TRBV20-1	CSAKKTGTDTQYF	TGCAGTGCTAAAAAGACAGGGACAGATACGCAGTATTTT
TRBD1	TRBJ1-6	.	TRBV25-1	CASSEPTGGGNSPLHF	TGTGCCAGCAGTGAACCTACAGGGGGCGGGAATTCACCCCTCCACTTT
TRBD2	TRBJ2-5	.	TRBV25-1	CASTLAGGPETQYF	TGTGCCAGCACGCTAGCGGGGGGGCCCGAGACCCAGTACTTC
.	TRBJ2-3	few	TRBV19	CATSGARTDTQYF	TGTGCCACCTCGGGGGCCCGCACAGATACGCAGTATTTT
.	TRBJ1-2	.	TRBV29-1	CSVWTLSYGYTF	TGCAGCGTCTGGACACTGAGCTATGGCTACACCTTC
.	TRBJ1-1	.	TRBV29-1	CSVGSPGAYEAFF	TGCAGCGTTGGGAGTCCAGGGGCCTATGAAGCTTTCTTT
.	TRBJ2-3	few	TRBV7-2	CASSLEGGPTDTQYF	TGTGCCAGCAGCTTAGAAGGGGGACCCACAGATACGCAGTATTTT
.	TRBJ2-3	.	TRBV24-1	CATSAESQSTDTQYF	TGTGCCACCAGTGCTGAGTCCCAGAGCACAGATACGCAGTATTTT
.	TRBJ1-6	.	TRBV14	CASSPSSYNSPLHF	TGTGCCAGCAGCCCGAGCTCCTATAATTCACCCCTCCACTTT
.	TRBJ1-4	.	TRBV12-3/TRBV12-4	CASSLAGTEKLFF	TGTGCCAGCAGTTTGGCAGGGACGGAAAAACTGTTTTTT
.	TRBJ2-5	.	TRBV12-3/TRBV12-4	CASSSRMEETQYF	TGTGCCAGCAGTTCTAGGATGGAAGAGACCCAGTACTTC
TRBD2	TRBJ2-3	.	TRBV5-4	CASLIAGDTDTQYF	TGTGCCAGTCTCATAGCGGGAGACACAGATACGCAGTATTTT
.	TRBJ1-2	.	TRBV3-1	CASSQGDTRYTF	TGTGCCAGCAGCCAGGGAGACACTCGCTACACCTTC
.	TRBJ2-3	.	TRBV29-1	CSVSLAGTDTQYF	TGCAGCGTTTCGCTAGCTGGCACAGATACGCAGTATTTT
.	TRBJ2-7	.	TRBV16	CASSLQGKSYEQYF	TGTGCCAGCAGTCTACAGGGAAAATCCTACGAGCAGTACTTC
.	TRBJ1-2	.	TRBV11-2	CASSLAQGSGGYTF	TGTGCCAGCAGCTTAGCACAGGGCTCCGGCGGCTACACCTTC
.	TRBJ1-2	few	TRBV9	CASSVDSNYGYTF	TGTGCCAGCAGTGTGGACAGTAACTATGGCTACACCTTC
TRBD1	TRBJ2-4	.	TRBV20-1	CSAARDRGPLIAKNIQYF	TGCAGTGCAGCTCGGGACAGGGGGCCCTTGATAGCCAAAAACATTCAGTACTTC
.	TRBJ2-2	.	TRBV7-2	CASSLQGTANTGELFF	TGTGCCAGCAGCTTACAAGGGACCGCGAACACCGGGGAGCTGTTTTTT
TRBD1	TRBJ1-2	.	TRBV29-1	CSVWDRGRGYGYTF	TGCAGCGTTTGGGACAGGGGGCGAGGCTATGGCTACACCTTC
.	TRBJ1-6	.	TRBV9	CASSPGGERNSPLHF	TGTGCCAGCAGCCCGGGGGGGGAACGTAATTCACCCCTCCACTTT
.	TRBJ2-1	.	TRBV2	CATNLGGAYNEQFF	TGTGCCACTAACTTAGGGGGGGCCTACAATGAGCAGTTCTTC